These 23 T cell receptor beta chains were all obtained from the same sample, sequenced in a study of T-cell memory formation after mild COVID-19. TCRdb used MiXCR to reprocess the 5' RACE reads, holding one entry per CDR3 protein. The profile shows 300,000 to 400,000 distinct CDR3 sequences, 28% of them singletons. Sequenced material: PBMCs or a T cell subset sorted from them (not recorded which). The receptors originated from an adult woman who had mild COVID-19 (a few samples of this study predate the infection). Cell type and time point are not known.

This clonotype was seen a few times. The chain uses TRBV6-2 or TRBV6-3 and TRBJ1-1; weak D call: TRBD1 (5 bases). Trimming took 2 bases from V and 0 from J, leaving 10 bases between them. This CDR3 comprises 15 residues. Looked up from germline, CDR1 is MNHEY and CDR2 is SVGEGT. The CDR3 protein is CASSYPGRVNTEAFF. DNA for the CDR3: TGTGCCAGCAGTTACCCGGGACGGGTGAACACTGAAGCTTTCTTT.

This clonotype was seen a few times. The chain uses TRBV7-2 and TRBJ2-5, with D perhaps given as TRBD1 or TRBD2 (5 bases each). The V end was cut by 5 bases, the J end by 6 bases, with 13 bases between. The CDR3 runs 13 residues. CDR1 and CDR2 from the germline V gene are SGHTA and FQGNSA. The DNA of the CDR3 is TGTGCCAGCAGCCGGGGACCTGATAAGACCCAGTACTTC. This translates into CASSRGPDKTQYF.

This clonotype has only a few counts. The chain recombines TRBV7-9 with TRBJ2-1; D is uncertain. With 5 bases removed from V and 7 bases from J, the gap between germline ends came to 15 bases. The CDR3 spans 14 residues. The germline gives CDR1 SEHNR, CDR2 FQNEAQ (reference sequence). The CDR3 DNA follows: TGTGCCAGCAGCCCCCGGGCCGGGCGGAATGAGCAGTTCTTC. Translating it yields CASSPRAGRNEQFF.

The V call is TRBV7-9, the J call TRBJ1-2; a weak D match, TRBD1 (6 bases). The germline V and J ends were trimmed by 3 bases and 6 bases, with 11 bases remaining between them. There are 13 residues in the CDR3. Germline V gives CDR1 SEHNR, CDR2 FQNEAQ (reference sequence). The CDR3 loop reads CASSLTGPDGYTF. DNA for the CDR3: TGTGCCAGCAGCTTGACAGGACCCGATGGCTACACCTTC.

The chain links TRBV6-5 to TRBJ2-3; weak D call: TRBD2 (5 bases). CDR1 and CDR2 (germline): MNHEY, SVGAGI. V lost 0 bases, J lost 1 base, and 11 bases lay in between. This CDR3 is 16 amino acids long. The CDR3 sequence is CASSYSGLRGTDTQYF. For the CDR3, the DNA is TGTGCCAGCAGTTACTCGGGTCTGAGGGGCACAGATACGCAGTATTTT.

In DNA form, the CDR3 reads TGCAGTGCTAGAGTACCAAGGATTGACAGCTCAAATGAGCAGTTCTTC. Translation: CSARVPRIDSSNEQFF. V is TRBV20-1 and J is TRBJ2-1; D perhaps matches TRBD1 (5 bases). Trimming stripped 1 base from V and 7 bases from J, with 20 bases between. Germline values: CDR1 DFQATT, CDR2 SNEGSKA (reference sequence). CDR3 length equals 16 residues.

This clonotype was seen a handful of times. The V gene is TRBV12-3 or TRBV12-4, the J gene TRBJ2-3; 15 bases fit TRBD2. This CDR3 is 15 amino acids long. V shed 7 bases and J 7 bases; nucleotides not matched to a gene: 6. The CDR3 sequence is CASTPGTSGGYTQYF. In DNA form, the CDR3 reads TGTGCCAGCACGCCCGGGACTAGCGGGGGGTATACGCAGTATTTT.

This chain links TRBV9 with TRBJ1-3; D unresolved. The germline V gene encodes CDR1 SGDLS and CDR2 YYNGEE. The CDR3 extends over 16 amino acids. Trimming removed 1 base at V and 0 bases at J, with 11 bases between. The chain's CDR3 is CASSVRGQDSGNTIYF. CDR3 coding DNA: TGTGCCAGCAGCGTACGAGGGCAAGACTCTGGAAACACCATATATTTT.

This clonotype was seen a single time. This chain uses TRBV19 with TRBJ2-7; a possible D gene is TRBD2 (6 bases). The germline V gene has CDR1 LNHDA and CDR2 SQIVND (reference sequence). CDR3 length equals 16 residues. V lost 4 bases and J lost 0, with 16 bases in between. This CDR3 reads CASSKSAGMISYEQYF. For the CDR3, the DNA is TGTGCCAGTAGTAAGAGTGCGGGGATGATCTCCTACGAGCAGTACTTC. Together with reference TRBV19 and TRBJ2-7, the CDR3 gives the full variable domain: DGGITQSPKYLFRKEGQNVTLSCEQNLNHDAMYWYRQDPGQGLRLIYYSQIVNDFQKGDIAEGYSVSREKKESFPLTVTSAQKNPTAFYLCASSKSAGMISYEQYFGPGTRLTVT.

This chain links TRBV25-1 with TRBJ1-1; D not resolved. The CDR3 spans 14 residues. In germline, CDR1 is MGHDK, CDR2 SYGVNS. Trimming left V 2 bases short and J 0 bases short, with 7 bases between. Here the CDR3 DNA reads TGTGCCAGCAGTGAAGGAGGTCTGAACACTGAAGCTTTCTTT. Protein product: CASSEGGLNTEAFF.

The chain has TRBV6-5 and TRBJ1-6; TRBD1 might be the D (5 bases). There are 20 residues in the CDR3. Trimming left V 0 bases short and J 0 bases short, with 18 bases between. Germline values: CDR1 MNHEY, CDR2 SVGAGI. CDR3 DNA: TGTGCCAGCAGTTACTCGATTGGTGGAGGGGCAAGCTCCTATAATTCACCCCTCCACTTT. This sequence encodes CASSYSIGGGASSYNSPLHF.

In this sample, this clonotype turned up many times. V is TRBV7-9 and J is TRBJ1-2; D is uncertain. The CDR3 is 15 residues long. Germline CDR1 SEHNR, CDR2 FQNEAQ (reference sequence). The germline V and J ends were trimmed by 3 bases and 4 bases, with 15 bases remaining between them. CDR3 nucleotide sequence: TGTGCCAGCAGCTTTGCAGAGACTCGGATCTATGGCTACACCTTC. Translating gives CASSFAETRIYGYTF.

In the case of this clonotype: A junction boundary mismatches the germline segment, possibly from a read error. This rearrangement joins TRBV5-1 to TRBJ2-1; the match to TRBD2 covers 9 bases. Germline V CDR1 and CDR2: SGHRS, YFSETQ. The CDR3 extends over 16 amino acids. The CDR3 here is CASSHPGTSSNNEQFF. The CDR3 nucleotides read TGCGCCAGCAGCCATCCCGGGACTAGCTCCAACAATGAGCAGTTCTTC.

The V gene is TRBV18, the J gene TRBJ2-7, with TRBD2 identical over 12 bases. With 5 bases clipped from V and 7 bases from J, the junction kept 9 bases outside the gene matches. The CDR3 length is 15 residues. Germline CDR1 and CDR2: KGHSH and LQKENI. DNA of the CDR3: TGTGCCAGCTCAACCTCGGGACTAGCGGGTGATGAGCAGTACTTC. This gives the protein CASSTSGLAGDEQYF.

This clonotype was picked up a small number of times. The V and J genes are TRBV12-3 or TRBV12-4 and TRBJ1-4, with TRBD1 matching 8 bases. The trim removed 5 bases at V and 5 bases at J, leaving 7 bases unmatched. The CDR3 length is 15 residues. For the CDR3, the DNA is TGTGCCAGCAGTCCGCGGACAGGGTTGAATGAAAAACTGTTTTTT. It yields the protein CASSPRTGLNEKLFF.

This clonotype has just a few counts. The chain uses TRBV7-9 and TRBJ1-1; TRBD1 aligns across 7 bases. The germline CDR1 and CDR2 sequences are SEHNR and FQNEAQ (reference sequence). The CDR3 has 14 residues. J was trimmed by 5 bases and V by 6 bases; bases with no gene match: 9. CDR3 protein: CASRYQTGNTEAFF. The DNA for the CDR3 is TGTGCCAGCAGGTATCAGACAGGGAATACTGAAGCTTTCTTT.

This chain uses TRBV5-1 with TRBJ2-7; maybe TRBD2 (6 bases). CDR1 and CDR2 (germline): SGHRS, YFSETQ. The CDR3 sequence is 16 residues long. V gave up 5 bases and J gave up 1 base, with 19 bases separating them. The CDR3 region has the DNA TGCGCCAGCAGACCCAGCCCGGGACTGCGATCCTACGAGCAGTACTTC. Its protein product is CASRPSPGLRSYEQYF.

This chain uses TRBV27 with TRBJ2-5; perhaps TRBD1 as D (5 bases). CDR3 length: 13 residues. With 6 bases removed from V and 1 base from J, the gap between germline ends came to 9 bases. The germline gives CDR1 MNHEY, CDR2 SMNVEV (reference sequence). The CDR3: CASSQGGQETQYF. The CDR3 DNA reads TGTGCCAGCAGCCAGGGTGGCCAAGAGACCCAGTACTTC.

The chain has TRBV6-4 and TRBJ2-1, with 9 bases that match TRBD2. The CDR3 runs to 18 residues. Germline V gives CDR1 MRHNA, CDR2 SNTAGT. V lost 2 bases to trimming and J lost 4 bases; unmatched junction nucleotides: 12. The CDR3 loop reads CASSDPSSLAGPYNEQFF. The CDR3 nucleotides read TGTGCCAGCAGTGACCCTTCTTCCCTAGCGGGGCCTTACAATGAGCAGTTCTTC.

The J gene is TRBJ1-4, the V gene TRBV29-1; TRBD1 aligns across 8 bases. The V gene end was trimmed by 4 bases and the J gene end by 7 bases; junction bases not matched to a gene: 5. The CDR3 extends over 13 amino acids. Germline V gene sequence: CDR1 SQVTM, CDR2 ANQGSEA. CDR3 residues: CSVAGGLGEKLFF. DNA for the CDR3: TGCAGCGTTGCAGGGGGCTTGGGTGAAAAACTGTTTTTT.

This clonotype was detected only a few times. The chain has TRBV12-3 or TRBV12-4 and TRBJ2-3; D call uncertain. The CDR3 loop spans 16 amino acids. V shed 1 base and J shed 0 bases, with 11 bases lying between them. The CDR3 DNA sequence: TGTGCCAGCAGTTTAGGTCTACAAGGGAGCACAGATACGCAGTATTTT. As protein: CASSLGLQGSTDTQYF.

This clonotype has only a few counts. The chain carries TRBV5-1 and TRBJ2-1, with 8 bases identical to TRBD2. There are 15 residues in the CDR3. CDR1 and CDR2 from the germline V gene are SGHRS and YFSETQ. V gave up 2 bases and J gave up 4 bases; unmatched junction bases: 5. CDR3 nucleotides: TGCGCCAGCAGCTTCGAGACTAGCGTGTACAATGAGCAGTTCTTC. Amino acids: CASSFETSVYNEQFF.

The chain joins TRBV2 to TRBJ1-6, with D unclear. This CDR3 contains 11 residues. The ends were cut back, 2 bases at V and 10 bases at J, with 3 bases in the middle. The germline V gene has CDR1 SNHLY and CDR2 FYNNEI. The CDR3, as DNA: TGTGCCAGCAGTGAAATCTCACCCCTCCACTTT. Protein product: CASSEISPLHF.